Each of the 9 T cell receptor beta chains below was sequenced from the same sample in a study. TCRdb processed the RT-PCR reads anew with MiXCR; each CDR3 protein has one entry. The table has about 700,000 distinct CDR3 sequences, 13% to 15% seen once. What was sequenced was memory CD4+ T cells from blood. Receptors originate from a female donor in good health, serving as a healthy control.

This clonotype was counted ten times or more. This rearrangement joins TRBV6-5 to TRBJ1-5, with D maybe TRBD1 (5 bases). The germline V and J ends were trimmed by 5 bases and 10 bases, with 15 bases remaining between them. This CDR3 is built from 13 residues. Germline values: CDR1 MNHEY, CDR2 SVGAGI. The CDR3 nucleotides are TGTGCCAGCAGTCCAGGGATAGCCCTTCCCCAGCATTTT. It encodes CASSPGIALPQHF.

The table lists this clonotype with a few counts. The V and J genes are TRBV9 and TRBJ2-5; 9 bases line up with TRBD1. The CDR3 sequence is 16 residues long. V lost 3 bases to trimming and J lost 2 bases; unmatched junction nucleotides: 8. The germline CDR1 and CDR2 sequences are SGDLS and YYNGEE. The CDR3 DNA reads TGTGCCAGCAGCGCAACCACAGGGGGCGAACAAGAGACCCAGTACTTC. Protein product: CASSATTGGEQETQYF.

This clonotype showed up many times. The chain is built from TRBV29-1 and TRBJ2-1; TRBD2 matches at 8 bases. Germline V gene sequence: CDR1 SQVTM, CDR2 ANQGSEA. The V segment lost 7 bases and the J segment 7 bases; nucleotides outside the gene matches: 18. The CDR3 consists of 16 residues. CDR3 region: CSAEDPGTSGGNEQFF. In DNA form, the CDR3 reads TGCAGCGCTGAGGATCCAGGAACTAGCGGCGGGAATGAGCAGTTCTTC.

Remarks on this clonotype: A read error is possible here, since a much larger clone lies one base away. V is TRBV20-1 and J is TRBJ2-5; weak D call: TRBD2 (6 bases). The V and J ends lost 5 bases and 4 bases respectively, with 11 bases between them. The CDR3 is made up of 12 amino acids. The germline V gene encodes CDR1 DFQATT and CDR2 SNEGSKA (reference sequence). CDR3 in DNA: TGCAGTGCTCCTCACGGGGGAGAGACCCAGTACTTC. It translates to CSAPHGGETQYF.

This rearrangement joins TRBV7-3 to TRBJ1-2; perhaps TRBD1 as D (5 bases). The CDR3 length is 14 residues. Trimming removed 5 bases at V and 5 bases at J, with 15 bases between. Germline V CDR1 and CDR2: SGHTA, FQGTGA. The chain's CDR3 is CASSTLTETYGYTF. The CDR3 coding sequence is TGTGCCAGCAGCACTTTGACAGAAACATATGGCTACACCTTC.

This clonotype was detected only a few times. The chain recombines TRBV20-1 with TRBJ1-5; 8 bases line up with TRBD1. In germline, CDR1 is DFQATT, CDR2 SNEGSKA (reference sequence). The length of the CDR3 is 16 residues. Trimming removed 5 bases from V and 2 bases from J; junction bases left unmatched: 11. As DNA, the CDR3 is TGCAGTGCTCCAGGGGGCGCAGAGTATCGCAATCAGCCCCAGCATTTT. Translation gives CSAPGGAEYRNQPQHF.

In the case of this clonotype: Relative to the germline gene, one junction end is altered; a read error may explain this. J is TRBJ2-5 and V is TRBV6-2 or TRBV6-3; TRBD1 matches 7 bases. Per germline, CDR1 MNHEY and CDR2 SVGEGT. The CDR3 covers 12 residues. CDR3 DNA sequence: TGTGCCAGCACTAGAGAAGGGGGCTTGGAGGACTTC. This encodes CASTREGGLEDF.

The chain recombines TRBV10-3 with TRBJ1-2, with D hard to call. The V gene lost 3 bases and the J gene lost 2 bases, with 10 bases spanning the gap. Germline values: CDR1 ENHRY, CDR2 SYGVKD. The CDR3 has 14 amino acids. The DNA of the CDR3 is TGTGCCATCAGTGATGGTCAGTCAAACTATGGCTACACCTTC. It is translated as CAISDGQSNYGYTF.

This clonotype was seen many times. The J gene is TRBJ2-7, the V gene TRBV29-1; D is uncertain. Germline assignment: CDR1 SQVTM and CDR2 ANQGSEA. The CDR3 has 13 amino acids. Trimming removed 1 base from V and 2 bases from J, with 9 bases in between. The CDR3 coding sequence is TGCAGCGTTGAAGCAGGATTGACCTACGAGCAGTACTTC. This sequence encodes CSVEAGLTYEQYF.